Listed here are 21 T cell receptor beta chains from one sample, sequenced in a study of shared clonotypes between healthy human individuals (dated by TCRdb to the early 2020s). Libraries were prepared through the immunoSEQ multiplex PCR assay. In TCRdb, the immuneACCESS table is reduced to in-frame sequences with V and J assigned. These tables do not hold every clone; where another copy was compared, an unresolved V gene accounts for under half, and the others remain unexplained. The sample table records about 960,000 clones; around three quarters of these occur just once. The ten largest clones add up to around 1.4% of the sample. Sequencing input: memory CD4+ T cells sorted from blood. Taken with the paper, the label for cell subset or site translates to: CD45RA-negative fraction. The source of these receptors is a young man in good health.

The chain carries TRBV5-6 and TRBJ2-2; 8 nucleotides agree with TRBD1. The CDR3 is made up of 16 amino acids. Trimming at V came to 5 bases and at J to 1 base, leaving 7 bases not matched to a gene. Germline CDR1 is SGHDT and CDR2 is YYEEEE. CDR3 nucleotides: TGTGCCAGCAGAGGGTACACAGGGGGGAACACCGGGGAGCTGTTTTTT. Residues: CASRGYTGGNTGELFF.

V is TRBV7-2 and J is TRBJ1-1; D call uncertain. The CDR3 is 16 residues long. Between the trimmed V and J ends, which lost 0 bases and 0 bases, there was a span of 11 bases. Germline CDR1 is SGHTA and CDR2 is FQGNSA. The CDR3, as DNA: TGTGCCAGCAGCTTAGCCCCCACGGGTTTGAACACTGAAGCTTTCTTT. It translates to CASSLAPTGLNTEAFF.

This chain uses TRBV28 with TRBJ1-2, with D possibly TRBD1 on 6 matching bases. Between the trimmed V and J ends, which lost 10 bases and 8 bases, there was a span of 20 bases. Per germline, CDR1 MDHEN and CDR2 SYDVKM. The CDR3 sequence is 13 residues long. CDR3 region: CATQKGGAGGYTF. For the CDR3, the DNA is TGTGCCACCCAGAAGGGGGGGGCAGGGGGCTACACCTTC.

V usage is TRBV7-2 and J usage is TRBJ2-7; TRBD1 agrees at 8 bases. CDR1 and CDR2 (germline): SGHTA, FQGNSA. The V gene end was trimmed by 5 bases and the J gene end by 2 bases; junction bases not matched to a gene: 8. The CDR3 sequence is 15 residues long. The CDR3, as DNA: TGTGCCAGCAGCCAAGGGACAGGCCAAGCCTACGAGCAGTACTTC. Translating gives CASSQGTGQAYEQYF.

This clone has a handful of counts. This chain connects TRBV5-6 to TRBJ2-7; D unresolved. Per germline, CDR1 SGHDT and CDR2 YYEEEE. The CDR3 runs to 12 residues. The germline V and J ends were trimmed by 6 bases and 3 bases, with 10 bases remaining between them. CDR3 in DNA: TGTGCCAGCAAGGCTGGAATCTACGAGCAGTACTTC. Translated, it gives CASKAGIYEQYF.

The chain carries TRBV4-1 and TRBJ1-2; D call uncertain. Germline loops: CDR1 MGHRA, CDR2 YSYEKL. The CDR3 length is 14 residues. With 5 bases removed from V and 4 bases from J, the gap between germline ends came to 14 bases. Here the CDR3 reads CASSERSQSYGYTF. CDR3 in DNA: TGCGCCAGCAGCGAGCGAAGCCAGAGCTATGGCTACACCTTC.

V is TRBV10-3 and J is TRBJ2-2; TRBD2 matches at 8 bases. CDR1 is ENHRY and CDR2 is SYGVKD in the germline V gene. The CDR3 consists of 15 residues. With V trimmed by 6 bases and J by 0 bases, 3 bases remained unmatched. CDR3 sequence reads: CAIRSSGANTGELFF. The CDR3 nucleotides read TGTGCCATCAGGAGTAGCGGGGCGAACACCGGGGAGCTGTTTTTT.

The rearrangement joins TRBV9 to TRBJ2-7, with 11 bases matching TRBD2. V trimming: 2 bases; J trimming: 6 bases; junction bases outside the gene matches: 10. Germline assignment: CDR1 SGDLS and CDR2 YYNGEE. CDR3 length: 16 amino acids. The CDR3 region is CASSVATGTSGIEQYF. In DNA, the CDR3 is TGTGCCAGCAGCGTCGCTACCGGGACTAGCGGAATCGAGCAGTACTTC.

This sequence joins TRBV28 and TRBJ1-2, with 8 bases lining up with TRBD1. The CDR3 sequence is 12 residues long. V shed 3 bases and J 13 bases; nucleotides not matched to a gene: 7. Germline CDR1 is MDHEN and CDR2 is SYDVKM. The CDR3 nucleotides are TGTGCCAGCAGTTTGGTCCAGGGGGCCATCACCTTC. Residues: CASSLVQGAITF.

The genes are TRBV28 and TRBJ2-5, with 10 bases identical to TRBD1. The V gene end was trimmed by 6 bases and the J gene end by 5 bases; junction bases not matched to a gene: 9. Germline values: CDR1 MDHEN, CDR2 SYDVKM. The CDR3 runs 15 residues. CDR3 sequence (DNA): TGTGCCAGCAGACAATGGACAGGGGGGCGGGAGACCCAGTACTTC. Translation gives CASRQWTGGRETQYF.

The chain has TRBV19 and TRBJ1-4; tentative D call: TRBD1 (6 bases). The CDR3 is made up of 14 amino acids. Germline V lookup: CDR1 LNHDA, CDR2 SQIVND (reference sequence). V lost 4 bases and J 2 bases, leaving 8 bases between the germline ends. CDR3 sequence reads: CASSNQGTNEKLFF. The DNA for the CDR3 is TGTGCCAGTAGTAATCAGGGGACTAATGAAAAACTGTTTTTT.

The rearrangement joins TRBV28 to TRBJ1-5; 7 nucleotides match TRBD1. The length of the CDR3 is 14 residues. Germline CDR1 reads MDHEN; CDR2 reads SYDVKM. J was trimmed by 1 base and V by 10 bases; bases with no gene match: 7. For the CDR3, the DNA is TGTGCCACCGAGGAACAGGGGAGCAATCAGCCCCAGCATTTT. Translation: CATEEQGSNQPQHF.

This clone was seen only a few times. With only one base between it and a far larger clone, this is likely a read error. This sequence joins TRBV7-9 and TRBJ1-1; the D is unclear. Germline V gene lookup returns CDR1 SEHNR and CDR2 FQNEAQ (reference sequence). The V end was cut by 1 base, the J end by 4 bases, with 4 bases between. This CDR3 has 12 residues. CDR3 in amino acids: CASSLEATEAFF. The CDR3 DNA is TGTGCCAGCAGCTTAGAGGCCACTGAAGCTTTCTTT.

The chain has TRBV11-2 and TRBJ2-3; 15 bases are a match to TRBD2. This CDR3 spans 17 amino acids. Germline values: CDR1 SGHAT, CDR2 FQNNGV. V was clipped by 5 bases and J by 3 bases; unmatched bases: 6. CDR3 amino acids: CASSRTSGGAFTDTQYF. The CDR3 DNA sequence: TGTGCCAGCAGCAGGACTAGCGGGGGGGCCTTTACAGATACGCAGTATTTT. The entire variable domain, with the rest obtained from reference TRBV11-2 and TRBJ2-3, is as follows: EAGVAQSPRYKIIEKRQSVAFWCNPISGHATLYWYQQILGQGPKLLIQFQNNGVVDDSQLPKDRFSAERLKGVDSTLKIQPAKLEDSAVYLCASSRTSGGAFTDTQYFGPGTRLTVL.

This clone turned up a few times. This rearrangement joins TRBV5-1 to TRBJ2-7, with D hard to call. The CDR3 is 13 amino acids. Trimming left V 0 bases short and J 3 bases short, with 7 bases between. CDR1 SGHRS and CDR2 YFSETQ come from the germline V gene. CDR3 DNA sequence: TGCGCCAGCAGCTTGGGGTACGACTACGAGCAGTACTTC. Its protein product is CASSLGYDYEQYF.

This chain's CDR3 is CASSGTSGGTEEQYF. CDR3 coding DNA: TGTGCCAGCAGTGGAACTAGCGGGGGGACGGAGGAGCAGTACTTC. The chain uses TRBV2 and TRBJ2-7, with 12 nucleotides matching TRBD2. CDR1 and CDR2 (germline): SNHLY, FYNNEI. The CDR3 is made up of 15 amino acids. With V trimmed by 4 bases and J by 7 bases, 8 bases remained unmatched.

As regards this clone: This sample includes further DNA sequences coding for the same CDR3. The chain has TRBV5-1 and TRBJ2-5; D unresolved. This CDR3 contains 12 residues. V lost 2 bases and J lost 1, with 3 bases in between. The germline V gene encodes CDR1 SGHRS and CDR2 YFSETQ. DNA of the CDR3: TGCGCCAGCAGCTTTGGCCAAGAGACCCAGTACTTC. Amino acids: CASSFGQETQYF.

The chain combines TRBV4-1 with TRBJ1-2; no definite D call. CDR3 length equals 13 residues. V lost 4 bases, J lost 6 bases, and 12 bases lay in between. Germline assignment: CDR1 MGHRA and CDR2 YSYEKL. This CDR3 is CASSLAGYDGYTF. CDR3 nucleotide sequence: TGCGCCAGCAGCCTGGCGGGGTACGATGGCTACACCTTC.

The chain couples TRBV2 to TRBJ1-5, with a tentative D call TRBD1 (6 bases). This CDR3 has 14 residues. Germline values: CDR1 SNHLY, CDR2 FYNNEI. V was trimmed by 7 bases and J by 4 bases, leaving 14 bases between them. The CDR3 DNA reads TGTGCCAGCAACGGGGGCGCGGGGAATCAGCCCCAGCATTTT. This sequence encodes CASNGGAGNQPQHF.

V usage is TRBV18 and J usage is TRBJ2-2; D unresolved. Germline V gene data show CDR1 as KGHSH and CDR2 as LQKENI. The CDR3 has 16 residues. The V end was cut by 3 bases, the J end by 5 bases, with 16 bases between. This CDR3 is CASSPLSRVETGELFF. The CDR3, as DNA: TGTGCCAGCTCACCCCTCAGCAGAGTCGAAACCGGGGAGCTGTTTTTT.

The rearrangement joins TRBV15 to TRBJ2-7, with no clear D. V was shortened by 0 bases and J by 6 bases, with 6 bases between the two germline ends. This CDR3 has 12 amino acids. The germline V gene encodes CDR1 LNHNV and CDR2 YYDKDF (reference sequence). CDR3 nucleotide sequence: TGTGCCACCAGCAGAGATGAGCTCGAGCAGTACTTC. Its protein product is CATSRDELEQYF.